The T cell receptor (beta chain) described here comes from a study of blood T cell repertoires in COVID-19. In the study overall: Sources were T cells, B-cell-depleted T cells, or PBMCs; the material itself was cDNA or gDNA.

The repertoire was sequenced with immunoSEQ multiplex PCR; TCRdb's copy has only in-frame clones and lacks some. The table has about 300,000 clones, 86% seen once. The TCR comes from a woman aged 45-59 years with acute or convalescent COVID-19. Sample: peripheral blood.

CDR3 sequence reads: CASSTRQGGGSGELFF. In nucleotides, the CDR3 is TGTGCCAGCAGCACCCGACAGGGAGGAGGATCCGGGGAGCTGTTTTTT. The gene calls are TRBV11-2 and TRBJ2-2; perhaps TRBD1 as D (7 bases). Germline assignment: CDR1 SGHAT and CDR2 FQNNGV. Trimming shortened V by 5 bases and J by 6 bases, and 19 bases separated the two germline ends. This CDR3 region has 16 residues.